This T cell receptor (beta chain) stems from a study of cytomegalovirus exposure and HLA in healthy donors. Looking at the study overall: As an earlier analysis found, around 170 million T cells yielded some 120 million unique TCR beta sequences. Some 77 million unique TCRs from HLA-typed donors were held in an early release of data. In terms of ancestry, the Caucasian-associated cluster contained about four fifths of the approximately 400 genotyped donors.

The PCR contained 60 Vbeta and 13 Jbeta primers. The method was immunoSEQ multiplex PCR; TCRdb's version includes in-frame clones alone and lacks a portion of them. The sample holds some 160,000 clones, 60% to 80% seen once. Of note for this clone: Its antigen is unknown.

Study findings and constraints: As immune exposure information, only CMV serostatus was available.

The sample comprised PBMCs. The origin of this receptor is a woman between 25 and 40 years old in good health and CMV-seronegative.

The CDR3 bases are TGTGCCAGCAGCTTGGACAGGGAAGTTGGCAATCAGCCCCAGCATTTT. Translating it yields CASSLDREVGNQPQHF. The gene calls are TRBV6-6 and TRBJ1-5; 8 bases are shared with TRBD1. Germline values: CDR1 MNHNY, CDR2 SVGAGI (reference sequence). With V trimmed by 6 bases and J by 2 bases, 9 bases remained unmatched. The CDR3 runs 16 residues.